Detailed here is one TCR beta chain. Its antigen is unidentified. The sample comes from a study of CXCR3-negative and CXCR3-positive naive CD8 T cells. Study observations and caveats: More hydrophobic TRB CDR3s occurred in CXCR3-positive than in CXCR3-negative naive cells.

This CDR3 is 11 amino acids long. Per the germline V gene, CDR1 is SQVTM and CDR2 is ANQGSEA. With UMI labels, 5' RACE was used to prepare the TRB cDNA libraries. Reprocessing the 5' RACE reads, TCRdb reports a single entry for every CDR3 protein and omits DNA. This table holds about 84,000 distinct CDR3 sequences. Naive CD8+ T cells showed CD45RO-CCR7+CD27+CD95-. The chain couples TRBV29-1 to TRBJ2-1. The source of this sequence is a human donor in good health. Some clones in this sample may be carry-over from other donors' samples. The sample consisted of naive CXCR3+ CD8+ T cells from blood. Subset defined: CD45RO-CCR7+CD27+CD95- naive CD8+ T cells expressing CXCR3 (TNR3+). This CDR3 reads CSVPSYNEQFF.